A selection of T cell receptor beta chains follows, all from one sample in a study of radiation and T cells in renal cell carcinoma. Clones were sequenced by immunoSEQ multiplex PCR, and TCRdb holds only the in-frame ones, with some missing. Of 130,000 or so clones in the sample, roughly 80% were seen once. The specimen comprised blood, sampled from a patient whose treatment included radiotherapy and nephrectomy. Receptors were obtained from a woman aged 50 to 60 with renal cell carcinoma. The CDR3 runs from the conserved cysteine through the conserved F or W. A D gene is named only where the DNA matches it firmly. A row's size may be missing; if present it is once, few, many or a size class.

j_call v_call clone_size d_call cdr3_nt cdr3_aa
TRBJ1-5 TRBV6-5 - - TGTGCCAGCAGCAGGGTCGTCAATCAGCCCCAGCATTTT CASSRVVNQPQHF
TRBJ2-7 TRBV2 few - TGTGCCAGCACAAGGGAGCAGTACTTC CASTREQYF
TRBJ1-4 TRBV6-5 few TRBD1 TGTGCCAGCAGTTCCCCGAGCGGGACAGGGGGAGAAAAACTGTTTTTT CASSSPSGTGGEKLFF
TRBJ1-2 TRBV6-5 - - TGTGCCAGCAGTTACCCCGGGAGAGGCTATGGCTACACCTTC CASSYPGRGYGYTF
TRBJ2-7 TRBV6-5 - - TGTGCCAGCAGTTACTCGTTAACGGCCGGAATGGTAGAGCAGTACTTC CASSYSLTAGMVEQYF
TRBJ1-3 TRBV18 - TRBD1 TGTGCCAGCTCACCACCGAGGTACCTCGGGGACAGGGCTGGAAACACCATATATTTT CASSPPRYLGDRAGNTIYF
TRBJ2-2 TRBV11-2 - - TGTGCCAGCAGCTTAGGGTACACCGGGGAGCTGTTTTTT CASSLGYTGELFF
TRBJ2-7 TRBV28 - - TGTGCCAGCACCCCCGGTGGGAACTATAACAACTACGAGCAGTACTTC CASTPGGNYNNYEQYF
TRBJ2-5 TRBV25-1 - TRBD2 TGTGCCAGCAGTGCTAGCGGGAGGGGACAAGAGACCCAGTACTTC CASSASGRGQETQYF
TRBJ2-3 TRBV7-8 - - TGTGCCAGCAGCTTCGACGGGAGAGATACGCAGTATTTT CASSFDGRDTQYF
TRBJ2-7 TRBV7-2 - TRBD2 TGTGCCAGCGCCCGACTAGCGGGGCCCTACGAGCAGTACTTC CASARLAGPYEQYF
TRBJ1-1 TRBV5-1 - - TGCGCCAGCAGCATCGACCGAGATGAAGCTTTCTTT CASSIDRDEAFF
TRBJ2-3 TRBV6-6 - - TGTGCCAGCAGTAGCTGGGCAGCCAGAGGTTCAGATACGCAGTATTTT CASSSWAARGSDTQYF
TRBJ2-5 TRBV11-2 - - TGTGCCAGCAGCTTAGAAATCCAGGCAGAGACCCAGTACTTC CASSLEIQAETQYF
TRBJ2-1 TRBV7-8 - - TGTGCCAGCAGGGGAACAGCTTCGGATGAGCAGTTCTTC CASRGTASDEQFF
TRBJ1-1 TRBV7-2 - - TGTGCCAGCAGCTTAGTTAGGGGGTCAACAGAAGCTTTCTTT CASSLVRGSTEAFF
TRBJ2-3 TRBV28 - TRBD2 TGTGCCAGCCTCCGGGACTACAGCACAGATACGCAGTATTTT CASLRDYSTDTQYF
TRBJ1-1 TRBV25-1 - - TGTGCCAGCATCCCGGGGGGGGTGAGGAACACTGAAGCTTTCTTT CASIPGGVRNTEAFF
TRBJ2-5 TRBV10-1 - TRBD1 TGCGCCAGCAGTTGGGACAGTTCACAAGAGACCCAGTACTTC CASSWDSSQETQYF
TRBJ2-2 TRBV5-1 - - TGCGCCAGCAGCTTGGGGGTAGCGAACACCGGGGAGCTGTTTTTT CASSLGVANTGELFF
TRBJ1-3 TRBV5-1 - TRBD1 TGCGCCAGCAGCTTGGCAAACAGGGGCACTGGAAACACCATATATTTT CASSLANRGTGNTIYF
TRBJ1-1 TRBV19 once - TGTGCCAGTAGTGTTTCGCTGTCGGTCGCTTTCTTT CASSVSLSVAFF
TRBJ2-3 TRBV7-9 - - TGTGCCAGCCGACGGGGCACAGATACGCAGTATTTT CASRRGTDTQYF
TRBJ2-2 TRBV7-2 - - TGTGCCAGCAGCACTAGGGGCTATAACACCGGGGAGCTGTTTTTT CASSTRGYNTGELFF
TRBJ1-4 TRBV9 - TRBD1 TGTGCCAGCAGCGTGGGACCGGGACAGGGGGCCGTTAATGAAAAACTGTTTTTT CASSVGPGQGAVNEKLFF
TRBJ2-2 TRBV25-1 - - TGTGCCAGCAGACCAGGCAGGGTGGCAACCGGGGAGCTGTTTTTT CASRPGRVATGELFF
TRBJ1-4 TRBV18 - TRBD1 TGTGCCAGCTCACGGGACAGAGAAAGTTCTTTGTTTTTT CASSRDRESSLFF
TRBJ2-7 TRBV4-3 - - TGCGCCAGCAGCCAAGGACCCGGGCCCATCAGCGACGAGCAGTACTTC CASSQGPGPISDEQYF
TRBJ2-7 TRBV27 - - TGTGCCAGCAGTTTCCTGCGCAGGGCCCCCTACGAGCAGTACTTC CASSFLRRAPYEQYF
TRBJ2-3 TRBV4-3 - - TGCGCCAGCAGCCAAGATACGTGGGGGGGCACAGATACGCAGTATTTT CASSQDTWGGTDTQYF
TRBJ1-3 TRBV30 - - TGTGCCTGGCGAAACCGGGACCGATATCGATTGACTGGAAACACCATATATTTT CAWRNRDRYRLTGNTIYF
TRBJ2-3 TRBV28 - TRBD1 TGTGCCAGCAGACATCGCTCCAGGGGGCGTACGCAGTATTTT CASRHRSRGRTQYF
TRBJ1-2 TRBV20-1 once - TGCAGTGCTAGGGCGGGGGAAGGCTACACCTTC CSARAGEGYTF
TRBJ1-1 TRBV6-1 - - TGTGCCAGCAGTGAACAGGGACTTACTGAAGCTTTCTTT CASSEQGLTEAFF
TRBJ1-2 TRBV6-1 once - TGTGCCAGCAGTGATTTTGGGGGCTACACCTTC CASSDFGGYTF
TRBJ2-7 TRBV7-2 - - TGTGCCAGCAGCTTAGGGGCAGTTACCTACGAGCAGTACTTC CASSLGAVTYEQYF
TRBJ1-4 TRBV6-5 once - TGTGCCAGCAGACGGGACACCGCAACTAATGAAAAACTGTTTTTT CASRRDTATNEKLFF
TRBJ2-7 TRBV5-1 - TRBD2 TGCGCCAGCAGCTCACGATCAATAGCGGGAGAATCCTACGAGCAGTACTTC CASSSRSIAGESYEQYF
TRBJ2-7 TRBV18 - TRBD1 TGTGCCAGCTCACCCCAGGTCCAGGGGGCATCGTACGAGCAGTACTTC CASSPQVQGASYEQYF
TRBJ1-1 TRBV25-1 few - TGTGCCAGCAGTGACCCCCCGAACACTGAAGCTTTCTTT CASSDPPNTEAFF
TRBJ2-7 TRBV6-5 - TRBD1 TGTGCCAGCAGCAGGGACAGGAGACTCTACGAGCAGTACTTC CASSRDRRLYEQYF
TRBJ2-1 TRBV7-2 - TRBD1 TGTGCCAGCAGCTCCCGGACAGGGGGTTTTTCGAATGAGCAGTTCTTC CASSSRTGGFSNEQFF
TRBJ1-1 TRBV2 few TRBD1 TGTGCCTTCCGGACAGGGTGGAACACTGAAGCTTTCTTT CAFRTGWNTEAFF
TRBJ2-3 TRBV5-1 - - TGCGCCAGCAGCTTGGAGGCAGGGGTAACAGATACGCAGTATTTT CASSLEAGVTDTQYF
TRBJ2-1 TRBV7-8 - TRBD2 TGTGCCAGCAGCCTGCGGGGGGGCTCCTACAATGAGCAGTTCTTC CASSLRGGSYNEQFF
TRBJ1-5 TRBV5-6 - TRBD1 TGTGCCAGCAGCTTGGCCATCTCAGGGGGAAATCAGCCCCAGCATTTT CASSLAISGGNQPQHF
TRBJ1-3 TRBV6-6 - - TGTGCCAGCAGTTACAGGCTACAGGGAACCACCATATATTTT CASSYRLQGTTIYF
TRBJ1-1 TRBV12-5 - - TGTGCTAGTGGTCCGGGGACGCCGATCACTGAAGCTTTCTTT CASGPGTPITEAFF